Here is one T cell receptor beta chain with its context. Which antigen it targets is not known. Per-base quality was not reported, and no clone a single base away is much larger than it. Reading the label with the study, this specimen's time point is: week 35, safety follow-up. A 20-mer mutant IDH1 peptide at 300 micrograms in Montanide made up each vaccine dose, which was injected subcutaneously together with topical imiquimod. Across visits V03 through V10, patients got a total of eight vaccinations, given in weeks 1, 3, 5, 7, 11, 15, 19 and 23. The donors had newly diagnosed IDH1-mutant astrocytomas of WHO grade 3 or 4 that showed loss of nuclear ATRX. The samples were drawn from NOA16, a multicentre, single-arm, open-label phase I trial in Germany that tested a mutant IDH1 peptide vaccine in humans for the first time. The DNeasy Blood and Tissue Kit was used to extract genomic DNA from EDTA blood for TCRB sequencing.

The method was the immunoSEQ multiplex PCR assay. Rearranged TCR beta chain sequences were amplified with the hsTCRB Kit following the manufacturer's protocol. Sequencing of TCRB libraries was carried out on an Illumina MiSeq. As for the original processing: The kit vendor's proprietary platform handled demultiplexing, trimming and gene mapping. TCRdb obtained this table from immuneACCESS and retained in-frame rearrangements with V and J assigned. These tables miss some clones; where compared with another copy, unresolved V genes account for less than half of the shortfall, and the remainder is unexplained. That table gives V, J and clone size, and the DNA gave D and trimming. The sample has 45,000 to 55,000 clones on record, around 80% of them singletons. The biggest ten clones account for 9% to 15% of the sample. From its cysteine to its phenylalanine, the CDR3 spans 13 amino acids. CDR3 DNA is the only sequence kept; it has 39 bases, read in frame from the first base. The germline V gene provides CDR1 MNHNS and CDR2 SASEGT. V lost 9 bases and J lost 2 bases; the stretch between them is 8 bases long.

The data belong to a study of a mutant IDH1 vaccine in newly diagnosed glioma (dated by TCRdb to about 2021). Regarding the research as a whole: In the chemotherapy-containing groups, vaccination started alongside temozolomide cycles, whereas in patients who had radiotherapy alone it started 4-6 weeks after radiotherapy. Of the roughly 34 treated patients, approximately 62% were male and about 40% were female, and the mean age was roughly 38 years. Before enrollment, patients had received standard therapy of radiotherapy alone, temozolomide alone, or radiochemotherapy with temozolomide; most received the combination. Visit V12 was the week-35 safety follow-up and visit V13 was the week-47 end of study. Six visits were used for peripheral blood collection: V03 (baseline), V05, V07, V10, V12 and V13. Longitudinal TCRB deep sequencing was performed for around 23 treated patients wherever samples were available for exploratory analyses.

Broad study findings and their caveats: According to the authors, sample limitations meant that analyses of patient blood samples could not be reproduced. Immune responses induced by the vaccine were seen in 90% to 95% of patients across multiple MHC alleles. PBMC samples for TCRB deep sequencing were selected based on availability. Pseudoprogression appeared unrelated to alterations in the top peripheral T cell clonotypes detected by TCRB sequencing.

This material consisted of PBMCs, taken from a glioma patient whose treatment included an IDH1 peptide vaccine. This sequence was found in a man between 35 and 55 years old with glioma. The V and J segments used are TRBV6-1 and TRBJ2-6, with the D segment possibly TRBD1 or TRBD2, each aligning over 5 bases. The CDR3 has the sequence CARGEPGANVLTF. The sequence in DNA is TGTGCCAGGGGGGAACCTGGGGCCAACGTCCTGACTTTC.